Below, one T cell receptor (beta chain) is given with its context. Its antigen is as yet unknown. The protocol was immunoSEQ multiplex PCR, while the TCRdb copy is restricted to in-frame clones and leaves out a portion. The sample comprises hundreds of thousands of clones, more than 75% of which are singletons, and about 17% rests with the top ten. In CD8 memory, CD45RO+ cells were put together with CCR7-negative CD45RA+ TemRA cells. The record originates from a study of shared clonotypes between healthy human individuals. Study details: Three plates were used per donor for CD4 naive, three for CD4 memory, two for CD8 naive and one for CD8 memory.

Whole-study findings and limits: Rarefaction analysis demonstrated incomplete sorted-subset sequencing notwithstanding large depth. Clonotype sharing among donors, it was expected, would be affected by sequencing depth.

Germline V gene data show CDR1 as SGDLS and CDR2 as YYNGEE. The CDR3 spans 14 residues. Deletions cut 0 bases from V and 0 bases from J, with 7 bases between. The sequence derives from a man aged 18-30 years in good health. The sequenced sample consisted of memory CD8+ T cells sorted from blood. Regarding subset: CD45RO+ cells pooled with CCR7-negative TemRA cells. The J gene is TRBJ2-7, the V gene TRBV9; D assignment may be TRBD1 or TRBD2 (5 bases each). The CDR3 region has the DNA TGTGCCAGCAGCGTAGGGGACCACTCCTACGAGCAGTACTTC. Amino acids: CASSVGDHSYEQYF.